This T cell receptor (beta chain) was recovered during a study of regulatory T cells in long-lasting Graves disease. Time point in this sample: persistent/refractory GD, antithyroid drugs over 5 years with positive TRAb. Extracted RNA from PBMCs served as the source of the TCR library. Study-wide findings and caveats: Owing to a sample size that was small, accuracy may have been reduced.

The trim removed 6 bases at V and 4 bases at J, leaving 6 bases unmatched. This CDR3 has 13 amino acids. Per germline, CDR1 SQVTM and CDR2 ANQGSEA. As concerns this clonotype: Its antigen is not known.

With iRepertoire HTBI primers and Arm-PCR of CDR3 regions, TCR beta libraries were built. One entry per CDR3 protein, called by TCRdb with MiXCR from the multiplex PCR reads. Of 400,000 to 500,000 distinct CDR3 sequences in the sample, around 20% were seen once. This sequence originates from a female donor with Graves disease. The chain joins TRBV29-1 to TRBJ2-1, with 7 positions matching TRBD1. This specimen was peripheral blood mononuclear cells (PBMCs), taken when the disease was refractory, from a patient treated with antithyroid drugs. As DNA, the CDR3 is TGCAGCGTAAACAGGGGCGGATACAATGAGCAGTTCTTC. Protein: CSVNRGGYNEQFF.